These 5 T cell receptor beta chains were sequenced from one sample in a study of beta chain features in type 1 diabetes (dated by TCRdb to 2016 to 2019). General findings and caveats noted by the study authors: Type 1 diabetes patients showed a moderate but significant shortening of TCRB CDR3 length in all four CD4+ subsets.

Their antigen targets remain unknown. Receptors were amplified or captured by the immunoSEQ multiplex PCR assay. The High Capacity cDNA Reverse Transcription Kit was used to reverse transcribe all of the isolated RNA, meaning that expressed TCRB transcripts were what got sequenced. TCRdb mirrors the immuneACCESS table, restricted to in-frame sequences. Some clones are absent from its copies; in checked studies, under half trace to an unresolved V gene, and the reason for the others is unknown. Counted in this sample were 600,000 or so clones; roughly an eighth of them appeared once. The top ten hold just under 0.04% of the sample. Sample: naive CD4+ T cells from blood. What the cell subset or site label conveys for this sample: true naive CD4+ T cells. These receptors were taken from a man between 18 and 35 years old with type 1 diabetes.

J is TRBJ1-1 and V is TRBV5-6, with D perhaps TRBD1 (5 bases). With 7 bases removed from V and 5 bases from J, the gap between germline ends came to 21 bases. The CDR3 runs 15 residues. CDR1 and CDR2 (germline): SGHDT, YYEEEE. CDR3 sequence reads: CASLAGTPLQTEAFF. In DNA form, the CDR3 reads TGTGCCAGCTTAGCCGGGACCCCACTACAGACTGAAGCTTTCTTT.

The CDR3 loop is CAWSEGVGALNTEAFF. The CDR3 region has the DNA TGTGCCTGGAGTGAGGGGGTAGGGGCGCTAAACACTGAAGCTTTCTTT. The rearrangement joins TRBV30 to TRBJ1-1; TRBD1 is a possible D gene (6 bases). V was trimmed by 1 base and J by 2 bases, leaving 17 bases between them. The CDR3 has 16 residues. Germline CDR1 and CDR2: GTSNPN and SVGIG (reference sequence).

This clone was seen only a few times. The chain joins TRBV7-9 to TRBJ1-3; D perhaps matches TRBD1 (5 bases). Trimming shortened V by 5 bases and J by 4 bases, and 15 bases separated the two germline ends. This CDR3 comprises 15 residues. The germline CDR1 and CDR2 sequences are SEHNR and FQNEAQ (reference sequence). CDR3 region: CASSQGTEGGNTIYF. The CDR3 region has the DNA TGTGCCAGCAGCCAAGGGACCGAAGGAGGAAACACCATATATTTT.

The CDR3 bases are TGCGCCAGCAGCTTCCTAGCGGGGGGGCAAACAGATACGCAGTATTTT. It codes for CASSFLAGGQTDTQYF. The chain combines TRBV5-1 with TRBJ2-3, with TRBD2 matching over 12 bases. The CDR3 spans 16 residues. The ends lost 2 bases at V and 3 bases at J; junction bases unmatched: 4. Germline CDR1 and CDR2: SGHRS and YFSETQ. The full variable domain, with the rest looked up from reference TRBV5-1 and TRBJ2-3, is KAGVTQTPRYLIKTRGQQVTLSCSPISGHRSVSWYQQTPGQGLQFLFEYFSETQRNKGNFPGRFSGRQFSNSRSEMNVSTLELGDSALYLCASSFLAGGQTDTQYFGPGTRLTVL.

This clone has a handful of counts. The rearrangement uses TRBV4-3 and TRBJ1-2; TRBD1 matches at 11 bases. CDR1 is LGHNA and CDR2 is YSLEER in the germline V gene. The V gene end was trimmed by 3 bases and the J gene end by 5 bases; junction bases not matched to a gene: 11. CDR3 size: 17 residues. The CDR3 spells CASSHHNPGQGVYGYTF. CDR3 nucleotide sequence: TGCGCCAGCAGCCACCACAACCCGGGACAGGGGGTTTATGGCTACACCTTC.